This TCR beta chain is from a study of T cells in Graves' hyperthyroidism and ophthalmopathy. CDR3 size: 16 residues. V lost 4 bases, J lost 3 bases, and 4 bases stayed unmatched. The germline CDR1 and CDR2 sequences are LGHDT and YNNKEL (reference sequence). The study enrolled patients aged 18 to 65 with newly diagnosed hyperthyroidism of under 2 months' duration. Investigators excluded patients with uncontrolled infection, other autoimmune disease, pregnancy or lactation. Each diagnosis drew on symptoms, thyroxine, TRAb, thyroid ultrasound and orbital computed tomography findings. This clonotype was seen repeatedly, ten times or more. Amplified regions were TCR beta CDR3 sequences from RNA transcripts. HTBI primers were the set used in a first-round RT-PCR of the TCR CDR3. Each CDR3 protein gets one entry after TCRdb re-called the multiplex PCR reads with MiXCR. The repertoire holds under 450,000 distinct CDR3 sequences, with approximately 15% as singletons.

This clonotype originated in a woman under 30 with Graves' hyperthyroidism. The gene calls are TRBV3-1 and TRBJ2-2; 11 bases line up with TRBD1. The sequencing sample was made of blood. The CDR3 is CASSRRTGGDTGELFF. The DNA of the CDR3 is TGTGCCAGCAGCCGTAGGACAGGGGGCGACACCGGGGAGCTGTTTTTT. The variable domain in full, completed from reference TRBV3-1 and TRBJ2-2, reads DTAVSQTPKYLVTQMGNDKSIKCEQNLGHDTMYWYKQDSKKFLKIMFSYNNKELIINETVPNRFSPKSPDKAHLNLHINSLELGDSAVYFCASSRRTGGDTGELFFGEGSRLTVL.